This TCR beta chain was identified during a study of regulatory T cells in long-lasting Graves disease. Whole-study findings and limits: Thyroid tissue was not studied; only peripheral blood was. Those with persistent Graves' had less TCR diversity than newly diagnosed patients.

Construction of the TCR beta libraries employed iRepertoire HTBI primers in conjunction with Arm-PCR of CDR3 regions. TCRdb called the multiplex PCR reads again in MiXCR, with one record for every CDR3 protein. This table has 500,000 or so distinct CDR3 sequences, 12% to 15% appearing once. Germline assignment: CDR1 LNHDA and CDR2 SQIVND (reference sequence). CDR3 size: 14 residues. Trimming removed 5 bases from V and 1 base from J, with 11 bases in between. Time point denoted: newly diagnosed GD, antithyroid drugs for less than 3 months. Isolated PBMC RNA provided the starting material for the TCR library. A word on this clonotype: Its antigen is not known.

The same sample was also studied in work on T cells in Graves' hyperthyroidism and ophthalmopathy.

The sequenced sample was peripheral blood mononuclear cells (PBMCs), obtained at new diagnosis, from a patient treated with antithyroid drugs. The rearrangement joins TRBV19 to TRBJ1-2; D is ambiguous. The TCR originated in a woman in her 50s with Graves disease. The CDR3 here is CASSLPDFNYGYTF. In nucleotides, the CDR3 is TGTGCCAGTAGTCTGCCCGATTTTAACTATGGCTACACCTTC.